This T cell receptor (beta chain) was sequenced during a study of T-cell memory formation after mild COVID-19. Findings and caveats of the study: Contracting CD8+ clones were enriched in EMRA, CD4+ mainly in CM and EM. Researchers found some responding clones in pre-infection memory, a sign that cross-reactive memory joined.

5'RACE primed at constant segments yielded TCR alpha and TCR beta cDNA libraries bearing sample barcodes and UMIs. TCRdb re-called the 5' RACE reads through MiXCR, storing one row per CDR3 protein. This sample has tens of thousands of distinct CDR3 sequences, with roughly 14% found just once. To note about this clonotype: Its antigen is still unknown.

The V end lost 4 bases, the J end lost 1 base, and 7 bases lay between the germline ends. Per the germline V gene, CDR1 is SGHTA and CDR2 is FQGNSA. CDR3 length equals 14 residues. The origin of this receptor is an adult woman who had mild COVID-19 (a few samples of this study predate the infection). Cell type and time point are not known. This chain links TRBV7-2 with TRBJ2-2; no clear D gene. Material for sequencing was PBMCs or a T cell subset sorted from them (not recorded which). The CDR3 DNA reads TGTGCCAGCAGCTCGCTGTTGAACACCGGGGAGCTGTTTTTT. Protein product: CASSSLLNTGELFF. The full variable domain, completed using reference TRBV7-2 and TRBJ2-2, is GAGVSQSPSNKVTEKGKDVELRCDPISGHTALYWYRQSLGQGLEFLIYFQGNSAPDKSGLPSDRFSAERTGGSVSTLTIQRTQQEDSAVYLCASSSLLNTGELFFGEGSRLTVL.